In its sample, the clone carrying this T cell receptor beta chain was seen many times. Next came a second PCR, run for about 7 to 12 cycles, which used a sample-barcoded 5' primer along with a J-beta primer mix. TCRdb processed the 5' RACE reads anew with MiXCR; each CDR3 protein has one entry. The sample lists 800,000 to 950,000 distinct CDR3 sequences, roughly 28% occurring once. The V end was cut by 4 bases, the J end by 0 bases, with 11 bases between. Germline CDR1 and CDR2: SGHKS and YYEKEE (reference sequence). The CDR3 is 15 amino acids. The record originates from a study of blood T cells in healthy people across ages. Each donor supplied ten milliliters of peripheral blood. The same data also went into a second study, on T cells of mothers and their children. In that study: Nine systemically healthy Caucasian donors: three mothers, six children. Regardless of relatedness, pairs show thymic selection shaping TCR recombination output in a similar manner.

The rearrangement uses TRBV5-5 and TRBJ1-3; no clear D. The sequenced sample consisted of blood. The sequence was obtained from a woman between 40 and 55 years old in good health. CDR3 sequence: CASSPDGNSGNTIYF. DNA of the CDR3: TGTGCCAGCAGCCCCGACGGGAACTCTGGAAACACCATATATTTT.